Shown below are 27 T cell receptor beta chains from a single sample sequenced in a study of metastatic and nonmetastatic thyroid tumors. TCRdb re-clonotyped the PCR reads through MiXCR. Here the sample spans tens of thousands of clones, 16% being singletons. Each patient went into thyroid surgery without having received any treatment. What was sequenced was blood. Receptors were obtained from a female donor with papillary thyroid cancer or a benign thyroid nodule (not recorded which). Some clones in this sample may be carry-over from other donors' samples.

To note about this clone: No conserved phenylalanine or tryptophan is present at the end of the CDR3, so a read error is the likely explanation. The CDR3 loop is CASKDSRGDSNYGYTL. The CDR3 DNA follows: TGCGCCAGCAAGGACTCTCGGGGAGACAGCAACTATGGCTACACCCTC. The V gene is TRBV6-1, the J gene TRBJ1-2; D is possibly TRBD1 (5 bases). The CDR3 runs 16 residues. Germline V CDR1 and CDR2: MNHNS, SASEGT.

This clone was detected only a few times. A much bigger clone sits one base away, suggesting this may be a read error. The same CDR3 also results from other DNA sequences found in this sample. CDR3 region: CSVPGTVYGYTF. The CDR3 bases are TGCAGCGTTCCTGGGACAGTCTATGGCTACACCTTC. The gene calls are TRBV29-1 and TRBJ1-2; TRBD1 matches 7 bases. This CDR3 is 12 amino acids long. V lost 5 bases to trimming and J lost 4 bases; unmatched junction nucleotides: 4. Germline V gene sequence: CDR1 SQVTM, CDR2 ANQGSEA. The full variable domain, rest sourced from reference TRBV29-1 and TRBJ1-2, is SAVISQKPSRDICQRGTSLTIQCQVDSQVTMMFWYRQQPGQSLTLIATANQGSEATYESGFVIDKFPISRPNLTFSTLTVSNMSPEDSSIYLCSVPGTVYGYTFGSGTRLTVV.

In its sample, this clone was seen many times. A much larger clone differs by one base, so this may be a read error. This chain joins TRBV27 and TRBJ2-1; D is perhaps TRBD2 (5 bases). The germline V gene has CDR1 MNHEY and CDR2 SMNVEV (reference sequence). CDR3 length: 13 residues. Here the CDR3 DNA reads TGTGTCAGCAGTTTACTAGTTTACAATGAGCAGTTCTTC. Translated: CVSSLLVYNEQFF.

The chain joins TRBV20-1 to TRBJ2-5; 7 bases align to TRBD1. Trimming at V came to 5 bases and at J to 2 bases, leaving 8 bases not matched to a gene. CDR1 DFQATT and CDR2 SNEGSKA come from the germline V gene (reference sequence). There are 14 residues in the CDR3. The CDR3 spells CSAWERGQQETQYF. The DNA for the CDR3 is TGCAGTGCTTGGGAAAGGGGGCAACAAGAGACCCAGTACTTC.

This clone counts as medium-sized. The gene calls are TRBV6-2 or TRBV6-3 and TRBJ2-7, with 11 bases fitting TRBD2. V was pared by 2 bases and J by 0 bases, with 9 bases of the junction left unmatched. The length of the CDR3 is 18 residues. The germline V gene encodes CDR1 MNHEY and CDR2 SVGEGT. CDR3 sequence: CASSYPTSGNPNSYEQYF. The CDR3 DNA sequence: TGTGCCAGCAGTTACCCGACTAGCGGGAACCCCAACTCCTACGAGCAGTACTTC.

This clone was counted at least ten times. The chain employs TRBV19 and TRBJ1-5; D is unclear. The CDR3 extends over 17 amino acids. Deletions cut 3 bases from V and 2 bases from J, with 17 bases between. Germline assignment: CDR1 LNHDA and CDR2 SQIVND (reference sequence). CDR3 DNA: TGTGCCAGTAGTATTATCAAAGAAAACCGACGCAATCAGCCCCAGCATTTT. Protein product: CASSIIKENRRNQPQHF.

On this clone itself: One end of the junction varies from germline; a read error may be responsible. The chain recombines TRBV7-6 with TRBJ2-6; D is uncertain. Looked up from germline, CDR1 is SGHVS and CDR2 is FNYEAQ. The CDR3 has 16 residues. CDR3 protein: CASSLGVSSWANVLTF. The CDR3 bases are TGTGCCAGCAGCTTAGGGGTTAGCTCTTGGGCCAACGTCCTGACTTTC.

This clone was recorded many times. The chain is built from TRBV12-3 or TRBV12-4 and TRBJ2-6; no clear D gene. V lost 9 bases, J lost 2 bases, and 2 bases lay in between. The CDR3 length is 11 residues. The CDR3 region has the DNA TGTGCCAGTGCTGGGGCCAACGTCCTGACTTTC. Translating gives CASAGANVLTF.

This clone was found a few times. This chain uses TRBV30 with TRBJ2-5, with D perhaps matching TRBD1 (5 bases). The V gene lost 6 bases and the J gene lost 5 bases, with 19 bases spanning the gap. CDR1 GTSNPN and CDR2 SVGIG come from the germline V gene (reference sequence). The CDR3 is 14 amino acids. CDR3 loop: CACSPDMVRETQYF. The DNA of the CDR3 is TGTGCCTGTAGTCCGGACATGGTTCGGGAGACCCAGTACTTC.

This clone was recorded many times. The chain is built from TRBV6-1 and TRBJ2-3; D may be TRBD2 (6 bases). The CDR3 extends over 14 amino acids. The V gene's germline CDR1 is MNHNS and CDR2 SASEGT. The ends were cut back, 5 bases at V and 7 bases at J, with 16 bases in the middle. CDR3 protein: CASSTGVPRHTQYF. The CDR3 DNA follows: TGTGCCAGCAGTACGGGGGTGCCTAGGCATACGCAGTATTTT.

In the case of this clone: Its ends do not fully match the called genes, so a read error is possible. The sample has other DNA sequences that encode this CDR3 too. J is TRBJ1-5 and V is TRBV6-5; tentatively, D is TRBD1 (5 bases). The CDR3 runs 14 residues. CDR1 and CDR2 (germline): MNHEY, SVGAGI. Written as DNA, the CDR3 is TGTGCCAGCAGTTACTCGGGAAGGGGTCAGCCCCAACATTTT. Amino acids: CASSYSGRGQPQHF.

This clone was detected many times. This could be a read error, since a much larger clone is one nucleotide away. Other nucleotide sequences in the sample specify the same CDR3. This chain uses TRBV4-1 with TRBJ2-1; 9 bases line up with TRBD2. CDR1 and CDR2 from the germline V gene are MGHRA and YSYEKL. CDR3 length: 18 residues. The CDR3 DNA sequence: TGCGCCAGCAGCCAAGAGGATCTGCGGGAGGGCTCCTACAATGGGCAGTTCTTC. The encoded protein is CASSQEDLREGSYNGQFF.

This clone was observed many times. A much larger clonotype is one base distant, so this may be a read error. Distinct nucleotide sequences in the sample also encode this CDR3. The chain uses TRBV3-1 and TRBJ1-5; no definite D call. Germline V gene lookup returns CDR1 LGHDT and CDR2 YNNKEL (reference sequence). This CDR3 contains 12 residues. In DNA form, the CDR3 reads TGTGCCAGCAGCTCGACCGGGCAGCCCCAGCACTTT. Protein: CASSSTGQPQHF.

By share, this clone ranks as medium-sized. The chain employs TRBV13 and TRBJ1-2, with 8 positions matching TRBD1. Germline V CDR1 and CDR2: PRHDT, FYEKMQ (reference sequence). CDR3 length: 14 amino acids. V lost 5 bases to trimming and J lost 3 bases; unmatched junction nucleotides: 5. As DNA, the CDR3 is TGTGCCAGCAGCCCGCGGACAGGGTACTATGGCTACACCTTC. This gives the protein CASSPRTGYYGYTF.

This clone was counted many times. This rearrangement joins TRBV20-1 to TRBJ2-7; tentative D call: TRBD1 (5 bases). This CDR3 contains 14 residues. V dropped 0 bases and J dropped 2 bases, with 11 bases sitting between them. The germline V gene encodes CDR1 DFQATT and CDR2 SNEGSKA (reference sequence). The CDR3 coding sequence is TGCAGTGCTAGAGATGGACACCCGACCTACGAGCAGTACTTC. Translating gives CSARDGHPTYEQYF.

In the case of this clone: Because the CDR3 is missing its conserved closing phenylalanine or tryptophan, this is likely a read error. The chain joins TRBV27 to TRBJ1-6, with TRBD1 as a possible D gene (5 bases). V lost 7 bases and J 10 bases, leaving 20 bases between the germline ends. The CDR3 length is 15 residues. Per the germline V gene, CDR1 is MNHEY and CDR2 is SMNVEV (reference sequence). The CDR3 loop reads CASNSPSGFGSPLHL. In nucleotides, the CDR3 is TGTGCCAGCAACTCCCCGTCAGGGTTTGGGTCACCCCTCCACCTT.

This clone was seen repeatedly, ten times or more. This chain uses TRBV20-1 with TRBJ1-5; unclear D gene. V was trimmed by 2 bases and J by 7 bases, leaving 18 bases between them. Looked up from germline, CDR1 is DFQATT and CDR2 is SNEGSKA (reference sequence). The CDR3 runs 15 residues. CDR3 sequence: CSARLSRWGGQPQHF. CDR3 in DNA: TGCAGTGCTAGACTTTCGAGGTGGGGAGGCCAGCCCCAGCATTTT.

By share, this clone ranks as medium-sized. This chain connects TRBV5-1 to TRBJ2-1, with TRBD2 matching 10 bases. The J segment lost 7 bases and the V segment lost 4 bases, leaving 8 bases of the junction unmatched. Germline CDR1 reads SGHRS; CDR2 reads YFSETQ. This CDR3 is 15 amino acids long. CDR3 in amino acids: CASSILAGVGNEQFF. CDR3 nucleotide sequence: TGCGCCAGCAGCATCCTAGCGGGAGTGGGGAATGAGCAGTTCTTC.

This clone was counted a few times. No DNA is shown, since the ends of the CDR3 on it are uncertain; the CDR3 is the one TCRdb lists. This sequence joins TRBV6-1 and TRBJ2-1. The CDR3 is 16 residues long, counting both termini. Germline lookup yields CDR1 MNHNS and CDR2 SASEGT. CDR3 amino acids: CASSEALRCPYNEQFF.

This sequence joins TRBV11-3 and TRBJ2-7, with 8 bases aligning to TRBD1. This CDR3 has 14 residues. The J segment lost 6 bases and the V segment lost 5 bases, leaving 9 bases of the junction unmatched. Germline loops: CDR1 SGHNT, CDR2 YENEEA. The CDR3 coding sequence is TGTGCCAGCAGCCCCACGACAGGGGTAGGCGAGCAGTACTTC. It translates to CASSPTTGVGEQYF.

This clone was seen repeatedly, ten times or more. This chain links TRBV5-1 with TRBJ2-7; 7 positions agree with TRBD1. The CDR3 has 15 amino acids. Germline loops: CDR1 SGHRS, CDR2 YFSETQ. V lost 0 bases, J lost 6 bases, and 9 bases stayed unmatched. The CDR3, as DNA: TGCGCCAGCAGCTTGGTAGGGGGCGACGTAGGCGAGCAGTACTTC. Its protein is CASSLVGGDVGEQYF. Full variable domain (rest looked up from reference TRBV5-1 and TRBJ2-7): KAGVTQTPRYLIKTRGQQVTLSCSPISGHRSVSWYQQTPGQGLQFLFEYFSETQRNKGNFPGRFSGRQFSNSRSEMNVSTLELGDSALYLCASSLVGGDVGEQYFGPGTRLTVT.

In this sample, this clone turned up many times. The chain links TRBV6-1 to TRBJ2-1; 8 nucleotides agree with TRBD1. The CDR3 covers 15 residues. Germline loops: CDR1 MNHNS, CDR2 SASEGT. Germline trimming cut 3 bases from V and 4 bases from J; bases unmatched to any gene: 5. In DNA form, the CDR3 reads TGTGCCAGCAGTGATTCCCAGGGGGCTTACAATGAGCAGTTCTTC. It is translated as CASSDSQGAYNEQFF.

This clone has at least ten counts. The chain uses TRBV7-3 and TRBJ1-1; tentative D call: TRBD1 (5 bases). The germline V and J ends were trimmed by 4 bases and 5 bases, with 11 bases remaining between them. The CDR3 consists of 13 residues. The germline V gene has CDR1 SGHTA and CDR2 FQGTGA. For the CDR3, the DNA is TGTGCCAGCAGCTGGGGGGGGGATACTGAAGCTTTCTTT. This sequence encodes CASSWGGDTEAFF.

This clone was seen many times. This chain links TRBV6-2 or TRBV6-3 with TRBJ2-3, with D hard to call. V was shortened by 5 bases and J by 2 bases, with 14 bases between the two germline ends. The CDR3 is made up of 15 amino acids. Per the germline V gene, CDR1 is MNHEY and CDR2 is SVGEGT. The CDR3 bases are TGTGCCAGCAGTAAAAGGAGTTATAACACAGATACGCAGTATTTT. Translated, it gives CASSKRSYNTDTQYF.

This clone ranks as medium-sized. The V gene is TRBV6-1, the J gene TRBJ2-7; 8 nucleotides line up with TRBD2. Germline values: CDR1 MNHNS, CDR2 SASEGT. The CDR3 consists of 15 residues. V lost 5 bases and J lost 1; bases outside the gene matches: 7. The CDR3 region has the DNA TGTGCCAGCAGTCTCCGGGAGGGCCTTTCCTACGAGCAGTACTTC. Protein: CASSLREGLSYEQYF.

The sample holds a few counts of this clone. The J gene is TRBJ2-7, the V gene TRBV6-1, with D hard to call. The CDR3 consists of 13 residues. Germline V gene sequence: CDR1 MNHNS, CDR2 SASEGT. Trimming shortened V by 5 bases and J by 4 bases, and 12 bases separated the two germline ends. The CDR3 spells CASSQSEMYEQYF. The CDR3 coding sequence is TGTGCCAGCAGTCAATCCGAGATGTACGAGCAGTACTTC.

The table lists this clone with a few counts. This CDR3 is CASSPHGTVNTEAFF. For the CDR3, the DNA is TGTGCCAGCAGCCCCCACGGGACGGTGAACACTGAAGCTTTCTTT. J is TRBJ1-1 and V is TRBV6-1, with D possibly matching TRBD1 (5 bases). Trimming cost V 6 bases and J 0 bases, with 14 bases left between them. Germline V lookup: CDR1 MNHNS, CDR2 SASEGT. The CDR3 has 15 amino acids.